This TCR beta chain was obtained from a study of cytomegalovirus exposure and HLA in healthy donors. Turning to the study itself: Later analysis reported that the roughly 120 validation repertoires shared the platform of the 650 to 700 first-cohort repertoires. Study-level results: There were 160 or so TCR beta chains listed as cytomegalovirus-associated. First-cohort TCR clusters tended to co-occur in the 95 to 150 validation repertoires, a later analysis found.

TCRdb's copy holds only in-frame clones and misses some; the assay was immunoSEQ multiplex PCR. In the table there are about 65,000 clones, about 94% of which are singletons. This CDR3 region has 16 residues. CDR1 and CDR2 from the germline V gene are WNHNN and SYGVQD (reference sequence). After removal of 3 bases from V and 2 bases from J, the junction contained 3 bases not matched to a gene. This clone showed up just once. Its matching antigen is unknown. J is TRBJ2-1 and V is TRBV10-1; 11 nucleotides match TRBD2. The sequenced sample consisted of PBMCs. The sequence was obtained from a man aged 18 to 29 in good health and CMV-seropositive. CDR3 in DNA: TGCGCCAGCAGTGACGGGACTAGCGGTACCTACAATGAGCAGTTCTTC. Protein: CASSDGTSGTYNEQFF.